This T cell receptor (beta chain) is from a study of T-cell memory formation after mild COVID-19. Study overall: Each donor largely had its own TCR clusters.

Note on this clonotype: Its specificity is not known.

TCRdb recomputed calls from the 5' RACE reads with MiXCR, one row per CDR3 protein. The table lists approximately 12,000 distinct CDR3 sequences, 16% of them singletons, with roughly 50% in the top ten. Overall study findings and caveats: A subset of responding clones appeared in pre-infection memory, suggesting cross-reactive memory joined.

From germline, CDR1 is LNHNV and CDR2 YYDKDF (reference sequence). V lost 0 bases to trimming and J lost 0 bases, with 14 bases between them. CDR3 length: 17 residues. This TCR was recovered from a man between 18 and 29 years old who had mild COVID-19 (a few samples of this study predate the infection). Cell type and time point are not known. V is TRBV15 and J is TRBJ1-2; D not certain. The sequenced sample consisted of PBMCs or a T cell subset sorted from them (not recorded which). The CDR3, as DNA: TGTGCCACCAGCAGAGATTTTTGGCCAGGAGCTAACTATGGCTACACCTTC. It translates to CATSRDFWPGANYGYTF.